This TCR beta chain emerged from a study of cytomegalovirus exposure and HLA in healthy donors. The V gene end was trimmed by 2 bases and the J gene end by 6 bases; junction bases not matched to a gene: 6. The CDR3 covers 16 residues. Germline V gene sequence: CDR1 SEHNR, CDR2 FQNEAQ (reference sequence). Generated by immunoSEQ multiplex PCR, the TCRdb table keeps only in-frame clones and is missing some. The profile shows fewer than 90,000 clones, roughly 94% of them singletons. The clonotype comes from a woman between 18 and 29 years old in good health and CMV-seropositive. Sequenced input: PBMCs. The chain recombines TRBV7-9 with TRBJ2-2, with 10 nucleotides matching TRBD2. In DNA, the CDR3 is TGTGCCAGCAGCTTACGAGCAGCGGGGGGGCCCGGGGAGCTGTTTTTT. Protein sequence: CASSLRAAGGPGELFF.